Here is one T cell receptor beta chain with its context. The antigen remains unidentified. The entry originates in a study of T cell clusters in autoimmune cytopenias. General observations from the study: A dominant lymphoma-associated repertoire apparently masked the cluster-lack signature in secondary cytopenia versus chronic lymphocytic leukemia. TRB repertoire shifts in secondary cytopenia and chronic lymphocytic leukemia mostly reflected lymphoma, not autoimmunity. No experiment has yet validated the function of the T cell clusters defined in silico. Clustering suggested that physiological T cell clusters were missing in primary autoimmune cytopenia patients.

One tube held mixed TRB-A and TRB-B primer pools for touch-down PCR. TCRdb reprocessed the multiplex PCR reads, keeping one entry per CDR3 protein, no DNA. The sample shows roughly 8,400 distinct CDR3 sequences, and about a fifth sits with its ten largest clones. TRB amplification used roughly 250 ng of peripheral blood genomic DNA. This CDR3 region has 15 residues. Germline V gene sequence: CDR1 SGHDT, CDR2 YYEEEE. Input material: peripheral blood. This clonotype was obtained from a human donor with an autoimmune cytopenia or autoimmune hepatitis (not recorded which). The chain uses TRBV5-6 and TRBJ1-1. Here the CDR3 reads CASSLVSGMNTEAFF.